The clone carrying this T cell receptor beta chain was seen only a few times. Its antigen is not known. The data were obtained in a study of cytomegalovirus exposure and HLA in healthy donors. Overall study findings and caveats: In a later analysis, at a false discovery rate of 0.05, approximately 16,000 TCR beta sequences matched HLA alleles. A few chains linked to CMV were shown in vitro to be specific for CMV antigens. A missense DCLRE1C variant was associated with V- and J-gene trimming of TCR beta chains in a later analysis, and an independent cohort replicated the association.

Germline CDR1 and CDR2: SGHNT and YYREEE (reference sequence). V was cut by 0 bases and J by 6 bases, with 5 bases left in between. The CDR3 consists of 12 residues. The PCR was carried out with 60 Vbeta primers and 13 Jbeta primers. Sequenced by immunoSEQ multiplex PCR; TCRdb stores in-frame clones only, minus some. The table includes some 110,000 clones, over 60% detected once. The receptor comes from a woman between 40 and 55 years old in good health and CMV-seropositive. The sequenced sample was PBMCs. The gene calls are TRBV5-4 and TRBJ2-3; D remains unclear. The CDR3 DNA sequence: TGTGCCAGCAGCTTGGCAATGGATACGCAGTATTTT. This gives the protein CASSLAMDTQYF.